These 6 T cell receptor beta chains originate from one sample sequenced in a study of patients and donors after allogeneic stem cell transplantation. Each CDR3 protein is one row after TCRdb ran MiXCR on the RT-PCR reads. Among about 960,000 distinct CDR3 sequences listed, 18% were seen once. Sample: blood, either unsorted or a sorted T cell fraction (not recorded which). The receptors were gathered from a human donor who was either an allogeneic HSCT recipient or a stem cell or donor lymphocyte infusion donor (not recorded which). It is not recorded whose cells these are; they may come from a transplant donor.

The CDR3 coding sequence is TGTGCCAGCAGCGTAGGGGGGGCGGGGGCCAACAATGAGCAGTTCTTC. This codes for CASSVGGAGANNEQFF. The V gene is TRBV9, the J gene TRBJ2-1; D possibly corresponds to TRBD2 (7 bases). The length of the CDR3 is 16 residues. Germline CDR1 is SGDLS and CDR2 is YYNGEE. The ends were cut back, 0 bases at V and 5 bases at J, with 15 bases in the middle.

The chain combines TRBV3-1 with TRBJ2-7; TRBD1 aligns across 9 bases. There are 15 residues in the CDR3. Looked up from germline, CDR1 is LGHDT and CDR2 is YNNKEL (reference sequence). V shed 4 bases and J 5 bases; nucleotides not matched to a gene: 9. The CDR3 here is CASSLRTGVSHEQYF. CDR3 in DNA: TGTGCCAGCAGCCTCCGGACAGGGGTTAGCCACGAGCAGTACTTC.

The genes are TRBV20-1 and TRBJ2-5, with 7 bases that match TRBD2. Germline CDR1 DFQATT, CDR2 SNEGSKA (reference sequence). J was trimmed by 7 bases and V by 1 base; bases with no gene match: 6. This CDR3 spans 13 amino acids. The CDR3 loop reads CSARGTASGTQYF. CDR3 in DNA: TGCAGTGCTAGAGGAACGGCTAGCGGGACCCAGTACTTC.

This clonotype showed up many times. The chain has TRBV5-5 and TRBJ1-2, with a possible D match to TRBD1 (6 bases). The CDR3 runs to 14 residues. V was clipped by 5 bases and J by 0 bases, with 11 bases between them. Germline V lookup: CDR1 SGHKS, CDR2 YYEKEE (reference sequence). CDR3 DNA: TGTGCCAGCAGATTAGACAGGACTAACTATGGCTACACCTTC. It yields the protein CASRLDRTNYGYTF.

A few counts support this clonotype. This rearrangement joins TRBV10-3 to TRBJ2-3; a possible D gene is TRBD1 (5 bases). The CDR3 has 14 amino acids. The V and J ends lost 2 bases and 5 bases respectively, with 11 bases between them. Germline V gene sequence: CDR1 ENHRY, CDR2 SYGVKD. Here the CDR3 reads CAISEGRQRDTQYF. The CDR3 DNA follows: TGTGCCATCAGTGAGGGTAGACAGCGAGATACGCAGTATTTT.

This clonotype has more than one count but fewer than ten. The genes are TRBV5-1 and TRBJ1-1; perhaps TRBD1 as D (5 bases). This CDR3 region has 15 residues. Germline V gene data show CDR1 as SGHRS and CDR2 as YFSETQ. V was cut by 4 bases and J by 1 base, with 14 bases left in between. The CDR3 bases are TGCGCCAGCAGCGGGGGGAGAACCACGAACACTGAAGCTTTCTTT. Its translation: CASSGGRTTNTEAFF.